The clone carrying this TCR beta chain has just one count. The antigen is unknown. The entry originates in a study of T cells in Graves' hyperthyroidism and ophthalmopathy. Study-wide findings and caveats: Prediction of ophthalmopathy progression came a median around 6.5 months pre-onset.

V trimming: 1 base; J trimming: 8 bases; junction bases outside the gene matches: 5. The CDR3 has 14 amino acids. Germline CDR1 and CDR2: MNHEY and SVGEGT. RNA transcripts provided the source from which TCR beta CDR3 regions were amplified. The HTBI primer set served for first-round RT-PCR of the TCR CDR3. TCRdb re-derived calls from the multiplex PCR reads in MiXCR, one entry per CDR3 protein. Of hundreds of thousands of distinct CDR3 sequences in the sample, 18% were seen once. Investigators excluded patients with uncontrolled infection, other autoimmune disease, pregnancy or lactation. The sample consisted of blood. The genes are TRBV6-2 or TRBV6-3 and TRBJ2-1, with TRBD1 identical over 7 bases. The source of this sequence is a woman in her forties or fifties with Graves' hyperthyroidism that later progressed to Graves' ophthalmopathy. The CDR3 nucleotides are TGTGCCAGCAGTTACTGGGACAGCTCTCATGAGCAGTTCTTC. This encodes CASSYWDSSHEQFF.